Listed here are 14 T cell receptor beta chains from one sample, sequenced in a study of radiotherapy plus CTLA-4 blockade in lung cancer. The data were produced by immunoSEQ multiplex PCR, yet TCRdb's version contains in-frame clones alone and is incomplete. The sample has 65,000 to 70,000 clones; 70% to 85% are singletons. This specimen consisted of peripheral blood, obtained from a patient treated with radiotherapy plus ipilimumab. These TCRs come from a human donor with non-small cell lung cancer who had a complete response to radiotherapy plus ipilimumab.

The CDR3 spells CASSSYRGKETQYF. The CDR3 DNA follows: TGTGCCAGCAGCTCTTACAGGGGGAAAGAGACCCAGTACTTC. This chain links TRBV5-4 with TRBJ2-5, with TRBD1 identical over 8 bases. The CDR3 contains 14 residues. V gave up 3 bases and J gave up 3 bases; unmatched junction bases: 4. Germline CDR1 is SGHNT and CDR2 is YYREEE (reference sequence).

This clone was picked up a small number of times. The same CDR3 can be traced to other DNA sequences in this sample. V and J are TRBV7-9 and TRBJ2-4; tentative D call: TRBD1 (6 bases). Germline CDR1 is SEHNR and CDR2 is FQNEAQ (reference sequence). Trimming shortened V by 1 base and J by 1 base, and 11 bases separated the two germline ends. CDR3 size: 16 residues. CDR3 amino acids: CASSLGQGWAKNIQYF. The CDR3 coding sequence is TGTGCCAGCAGCTTAGGGCAGGGGTGGGCCAAAAACATTCAGTACTTC.

The rearrangement uses TRBV7-2 and TRBJ1-6; D gene unclear. V gave up 5 bases and J gave up 7 bases, with 9 bases separating them. The CDR3 has 13 residues. Looked up from germline, CDR1 is SGHTA and CDR2 is FQGNSA. In DNA form, the CDR3 reads TGTGCCAGCAGCCCCGACCGGAATTCACCCCTCCACTTT. Protein: CASSPDRNSPLHF.

The rearrangement uses TRBV5-1 and TRBJ2-1; 14 nucleotides line up with TRBD2. Per germline, CDR1 SGHRS and CDR2 YFSETQ. This CDR3 is 19 amino acids long. The V segment lost 4 bases and the J segment 1 base; nucleotides outside the gene matches: 10. This chain's CDR3 is CASSRAGTSGSSSYNEQFF. CDR3 nucleotide sequence: TGCGCCAGCAGCCGAGCCGGGACTAGCGGGAGTAGTTCCTACAATGAGCAGTTCTTC. Filled out from reference TRBV5-1 and TRBJ2-1, the complete variable domain reads KAGVTQTPRYLIKTRGQQVTLSCSPISGHRSVSWYQQTPGQGLQFLFEYFSETQRNKGNFPGRFSGRQFSNSRSEMNVSTLELGDSALYLCASSRAGTSGSSSYNEQFFGPGTRLTVL.

V and J are TRBV30 and TRBJ1-3, with 8 bases fitting TRBD1. CDR1 is GTSNPN, CDR2 SVGIG, per germline (reference sequence). CDR3 size: 16 residues. The J segment lost 1 base and the V segment lost 7 bases, leaving 12 bases of the junction unmatched. CDR3 protein: CAFSRTGFVSGNTIYF. CDR3 bases: TGTGCCTTCTCCCGGACAGGGTTCGTGTCTGGAAACACCATATATTTT. The full variable domain, its missing parts supplied by reference TRBV30 and TRBJ1-3, is SQTIHQWPATLVQPVGSPLSLECTVEGTSNPNLYWYRQAAGRGLQLLFYSVGIGQISSEVPQNLSASRPQDRQFILSSKKLLLSDSGFYLCAFSRTGFVSGNTIYFGEGSWLTVV.

The rearrangement uses TRBV2 and TRBJ2-2; D might be TRBD1 or TRBD2, each matching 5 bases. CDR3 size: 15 residues. The V gene's germline CDR1 is SNHLY and CDR2 FYNNEI. Deletions cut 4 bases from V and 4 bases from J, with 13 bases between. The CDR3 reads CASSVMGPGTGELFF. Written as DNA, the CDR3 is TGTGCCAGCAGTGTAATGGGACCGGGCACCGGGGAGCTGTTTTTT.

J is TRBJ2-1 and V is TRBV2, with TRBD2 identical over 13 bases. Germline V gene lookup returns CDR1 SNHLY and CDR2 FYNNEI. Germline trimming cut 5 bases from V and 7 bases from J; bases unmatched to any gene: 5. CDR3 length equals 15 residues. DNA of the CDR3: TGTGCCAGCAGTATACTAGCGGGAGGGCCGAATGAGCAGTTCTTC. Its protein product is CASSILAGGPNEQFF.

V usage is TRBV30 and J usage is TRBJ2-2; D may be TRBD1 (6 bases). CDR3 length: 13 residues. V lost 3 bases and J 5 bases, leaving 10 bases between the germline ends. Germline CDR1 GTSNPN, CDR2 SVGIG (reference sequence). CDR3 nucleotides: TGTGCCTGGAGCCTACAGGGAACCGGGGAGCTGTTTTTT. This encodes CAWSLQGTGELFF.

This clone was detected only a few times. The chain carries TRBV4-1 and TRBJ2-1; 7 nucleotides match TRBD2. There are 15 residues in the CDR3. The germline V gene has CDR1 MGHRA and CDR2 YSYEKL. Germline trimming cut 4 bases from V and 0 bases from J; bases unmatched to any gene: 3. CDR3 coding DNA: TGCGCCAGCAGCCTGGGGGGGAGCTCCTACAATGAGCAGTTCTTC. This codes for CASSLGGSSYNEQFF.

V is TRBV19 and J is TRBJ1-2; D gene uncertain. Per germline, CDR1 LNHDA and CDR2 SQIVND (reference sequence). This CDR3 comprises 15 residues. Trimming took 6 bases from V and 0 from J, leaving 14 bases between them. CDR3 nucleotides: TGTGCCAGTAGCCCAGGCCCATTTGCTAACTATGGCTACACCTTC. Its translation: CASSPGPFANYGYTF.

Only a few counts were recorded for this clone. The CDR3 bases are TGTGCCAGTAGTCCGACAGGGAGAAACAATGAGCAGTTCTTC. This translates into CASSPTGRNNEQFF. The rearrangement links TRBV19 to TRBJ2-1; 7 nucleotides align to TRBD1. Germline V lookup: CDR1 LNHDA, CDR2 SQIVND (reference sequence). The CDR3 spans 14 residues. The trim removed 5 bases at V and 5 bases at J, leaving 6 bases unmatched.

This rearrangement joins TRBV2 to TRBJ2-7; no reliable D call. Germline CDR1 reads SNHLY; CDR2 reads FYNNEI. Trimming shortened V by 5 bases and J by 2 bases, and 13 bases separated the two germline ends. CDR3 length equals 14 residues. The CDR3 nucleotides are TGTGCCAGCAGTTCCCAATTGGGCCCCTACGAGCAGTACGTC. This sequence encodes CASSSQLGPYEQYV.

V gene TRBV10-1 combines with J gene TRBJ2-1; possibly TRBD1 or TRBD2 for D (6 bases each). Trimming stripped 0 bases from V and 6 bases from J, with 9 bases between. The V gene's germline CDR1 is WNHNN and CDR2 SYGVQD (reference sequence). The CDR3 length is 14 residues. This CDR3 reads CASSESGGSNEQFF. The DNA of the CDR3 is TGCGCCAGCAGTGAGTCGGGGGGCTCCAATGAGCAGTTCTTC.

The chain is built from TRBV11-2 and TRBJ2-6; D possibly corresponds to TRBD2 (5 bases). Germline V gene data show CDR1 as SGHAT and CDR2 as FQNNGV. V dropped 6 bases and J dropped 2 bases, with 8 bases sitting between them. This CDR3 contains 14 residues. CDR3 amino acids: CASRDWAGANVLTF. In nucleotides, the CDR3 is TGTGCCAGCAGGGACTGGGCTGGGGCCAACGTCCTGACTTTC.